Listed below are T cell receptor beta chains from one sample, sequenced in a study of cytomegalovirus exposure and HLA in healthy donors. TCRdb keeps only in-frame clones here, not all; method: immunoSEQ multiplex PCR. The repertoire includes 150,000 to 200,000 clones, approximately 85% of them detected once, and more than 2% sits in the top ten. The sequenced material came from PBMCs. These receptor sequences come from a man aged 18-30 years in good health and CMV-seropositive. The CDR3 runs from the conserved cysteine through the conserved F or W. Fields, in order: clone size, J gene, D gene, V gene, CDR3 DNA, CDR3 protein. The D gene is left open where the match is weak. Not every row has a clone size; where given, it reads once, few, many or a size class.

-	TRBJ2-7	TRBD1	TRBV29-1	TGCAGCGTTGTTTTCGCTCAGGGGGACTACGAGCAGTACTTC	CSVVFAQGDYEQYF
-	TRBJ1-6	-	TRBV4-3	TGCGCCAGCAGCCAAGATAGGACTGACTCTAGTTCACCCCTCCACTTT	CASSQDRTDSSSPLHF
-	TRBJ1-1	TRBD1	TRBV6-5	TGTGCCAGCAGTTACTCGGAGGGGGCGCGAACTGAAGCTTTCTTT	CASSYSEGARTEAFF
-	TRBJ2-1	TRBD2	TRBV6-4	TGTGCCAGCAGTGACTCGAACTTGGGAGGGGATGAGCAGTTCTTC	CASSDSNLGGDEQFF
-	TRBJ1-2	-	TRBV27	TGTGCCAGCAGTTTTAATGTGAGGAACTATGGCTACACCTTC	CASSFNVRNYGYTF
once	TRBJ2-7	-	TRBV7-8	TGTGCCAGCAGCTTAGTTGGGAGCATCGAGCAGTACTTC	CASSLVGSIEQYF
once	TRBJ2-1	TRBD2	TRBV19	TGTGCCAGCCGATTCCGGGGGGGCCTTTCAGAGGAGCAGTTCTTC	CASRFRGGLSEEQFF
-	TRBJ2-3	TRBD1	TRBV23-1	TGCGCCAGCGGCACAGGGGGCGCGTTCCGCACAGATACGCAGTATTTT	CASGTGGAFRTDTQYF
few	TRBJ2-1	-	TRBV6-5	TGTGCCAGCAGTTCCGATAGCTGGAATGAGCAGTTCTTC	CASSSDSWNEQFF
-	TRBJ1-6	-	TRBV6-4	TGTGCCAGCAGTGAGCGACAGTCAAATTCACCCCTCCACTTT	CASSERQSNSPLHF
-	TRBJ2-1	TRBD2	TRBV6-5	TGTGCCAGCAGTTATGGGACTAGCGGGGCTTATGAGCAGTTCTTC	CASSYGTSGAYEQFF
-	TRBJ2-5	-	TRBV5-1	TGCGCCAGCAGCGAGGCAGAGCCGACCCAGTACTTC	CASSEAEPTQYF
-	TRBJ2-7	-	TRBV9	TGTGCCAGCAGCCAGGGGCCGGGGAGCTCCTACGAGCAGTACTTC	CASSQGPGSSYEQYF
-	TRBJ2-3	TRBD2	TRBV9	TGTGCCAGCAGCGTCGATAGCGGGGGGGGCACAGATACGCAGTATTTT	CASSVDSGGGTDTQYF
few	TRBJ1-3	-	TRBV25-1	TGTGCCAGCAGTATGGGGGGCTCTGGAAACACCATATATTTT	CASSMGGSGNTIYF
-	TRBJ2-1	TRBD2	TRBV19	TGTGCCAGTAGTGTGTCACTAGCGGGGGGTCTATACAATGAGCAGTTCTTC	CASSVSLAGGLYNEQFF
-	TRBJ1-1	-	TRBV7-9	TGTGCCAGCAGCTTATTAGGGACATCGGTCGAAGCTTTCTTT	CASSLLGTSVEAFF
-	TRBJ2-5	-	TRBV7-8	TGTGCCAGCAGACCCAACCCGACAGGCTCAGAGACCCAGTACTTC	CASRPNPTGSETQYF
-	TRBJ2-1	TRBD1	TRBV9	TGTGCCAGCAGCGCGACAGGGGGCCCCGATTTTTACAATGAGCAGTTCTTC	CASSATGGPDFYNEQFF
-	TRBJ2-2	-	TRBV4-1	TGCGCCAGCAGCCAAGGTTTAACCGGGGAGCTGTTTTTT	CASSQGLTGELFF
-	TRBJ2-7	-	TRBV9	TGTGCCAGCAGCGTAGGGGAGGGGGGGTACTACGAGCAGTACTTC	CASSVGEGGYYEQYF
-	TRBJ2-7	-	TRBV5-6	TGTGCCAGTAAAATTAGCGGCCACTCCTACGAGCAGTACTTC	CASKISGHSYEQYF
-	TRBJ1-1	-	TRBV6-5	TGTGCCAGCAGCCCAGGGACTTTGAACACTGAAGCTTTCTTT	CASSPGTLNTEAFF
-	TRBJ1-1	TRBD1	TRBV15	TGTGCCACCAGCAGACAACAGGGGGCGAACACTGAAGCTTTCTTT	CATSRQQGANTEAFF
-	TRBJ2-5	TRBD2	TRBV11-2	TGTGCCAGCAGCGTCGCGGGGGGCTGGGAGACCCAGTACTTC	CASSVAGGWETQYF
-	TRBJ1-2	TRBD1	TRBV18	TGTGCCAGCTCACCACCGCGGACAGGGGTTGGCGGCTACACCTTC	CASSPPRTGVGGYTF
-	TRBJ2-1	TRBD2	TRBV4-2	TGTGCCAGCAGCCAAGATCTTGCGGGGGGCTACAATGAGCAGTTCTTC	CASSQDLAGGYNEQFF